This TCR beta chain was recorded in a study of cytomegalovirus exposure and HLA in healthy donors. V gave up 4 bases and J gave up 4 bases; unmatched junction bases: 4. Germline CDR1 and CDR2: SGHVS and FQNEAQ. The CDR3 is 16 amino acids. PCR used 60 Vbeta primers and 13 Jbeta primers. This table comes from immunoSEQ multiplex PCR, and its TCRdb copy is limited to in-frame clones, with some not included. Of approximately 220,000 clones detected, roughly 70% appear once; the ten largest clones hold 1.5% to 2%. The chain combines TRBV7-8 with TRBJ2-2, with 12 bases aligning to TRBD2. Sequencing input: PBMCs. This clonotype was sampled from a woman aged 25-40 years in good health and CMV-seronegative. CDR3 residues: CASSWTSGTITGELFF. CDR3 in DNA: TGTGCCAGCAGCTGGACTAGCGGGACAATCACCGGGGAGCTGTTTTTT.